A single sample gave rise to the 18 T cell receptor beta chains below, sequenced in a study of T cells in Graves' hyperthyroidism and ophthalmopathy. TCR beta CDR3 regions were amplified from RNA transcripts. The HTBI primer set served for first-round RT-PCR of the TCR CDR3. TCRdb processed the multiplex PCR reads anew with MiXCR; each CDR3 protein has one entry. The sample lists about 98,000 distinct CDR3 sequences; about 37% were seen once. The sample consisted of peripheral blood or thyroid tissue (not recorded which). These receptors were taken from a woman in her twenties or thirties with Graves' hyperthyroidism.

In the case of this clonotype: Relative to the germline gene, one junction end is altered; a read error may explain this. The J gene is TRBJ1-5, the V gene TRBV5-1, with D perhaps TRBD1 (5 bases). The germline V gene encodes CDR1 SGHRS and CDR2 YFSETQ. The CDR3 consists of 13 residues. CDR3 nucleotides: TGTGCCAGCAGCGTAGCGGCGAGGGGGCCCCAGCATTTT. Encoded protein: CASSVAARGPQHF.

The chain couples TRBV5-1 to TRBJ2-6, with D hard to call. The ends were cut back, 4 bases at V and 4 bases at J, with 6 bases in the middle. The germline V gene encodes CDR1 SGHRS and CDR2 YFSETQ. The CDR3 totals 13 residues. The CDR3 nucleotides read TGCGCCAGCAGCCTCCAGGGGGCCAACGTCCTGACTTTC. Residues: CASSLQGANVLTF.

Turning to this clonotype: The limits of the CDR3 on the DNA are not certain, so only TCRdb's listed CDR3 is given. The chain combines TRBV7-2 with TRBJ2-5; TRBD1 is the table's D call and was not checked against the DNA. The CDR3 is 21 amino acids long, termini counted. CDR1 is SGHTA, CDR2 FQGNSA, per germline. This chain's CDR3 is CASSFYICSARGQGYEETQYF.

Ten or more counts support this clonotype. The rearrangement joins TRBV18 to TRBJ2-5, with D tentatively TRBD2 (5 bases). This CDR3 is 14 amino acids long. V shed 2 bases and J shed 2 bases, with 9 bases lying between them. Germline V gene lookup returns CDR1 KGHSH and CDR2 LQKENI. CDR3 in DNA: TGTGCCAGCTCACCAGGCCAGCGGCAAGAGACCCAGTACTTC. Protein sequence: CASSPGQRQETQYF.

This clonotype was seen many times. This rearrangement joins TRBV20-1 to TRBJ2-7; D gene uncertain. This CDR3 contains 14 residues. CDR1 and CDR2 (germline): DFQATT, SNEGSKA (reference sequence). Trimming took 2 bases from V and 5 from J, leaving 16 bases between them. The CDR3 protein is CSARPPGFADEQYF. The CDR3 coding sequence is TGCAGTGCTAGACCCCCCGGGTTTGCGGACGAGCAGTACTTC.

This clonotype showed up just a few times. A much larger clone differs from this one at a single base, so this may be a read error. The rearrangement links TRBV28 to TRBJ2-7, with a tentative D call TRBD2 (5 bases). Germline-derived CDR1 and CDR2 are MDHEN and SYDVKM. The CDR3 has 14 residues. CDR3: CVSSFFGEFSEQYF. CDR3 sequence (DNA): TGTGTCAGCAGTTTCTTCGGGGAGTTTAGCGAGCAGTACTTC.

This clonotype has a count of ten or more. CDR3 in amino acids: CASSFRGADTQYF. CDR3 DNA: TGTGCCAGCAGCTTCAGGGGGGCGGATACGCAGTATTTT. The chain links TRBV5-5 to TRBJ2-3; a possible D gene is TRBD1 (7 bases). V lost 2 bases, J lost 6 bases, and 10 bases lay in between. This CDR3 spans 13 amino acids. The germline CDR1 and CDR2 sequences are SGHKS and YYEKEE (reference sequence).

The chain combines TRBV15 with TRBJ2-7; 8 bases are a match to TRBD2. V lost 3 bases and J lost 5; bases outside the gene matches: 6. This CDR3 is 14 amino acids long. Germline V gives CDR1 LNHNV, CDR2 YYDKDF (reference sequence). CDR3 bases: TGTGCCACCAGCAGGCAGCGGGAGCGCGACGAGCAGTACTTC. Translation gives CATSRQRERDEQYF.

This chain joins TRBV13 and TRBJ2-7; TRBD2 aligns across 14 bases. The V and J ends lost 6 bases and 0 bases, in that order; junction bases with no gene match: 10. The CDR3 covers 18 residues. Germline CDR1 reads PRHDT; CDR2 reads FYEKMQ (reference sequence). Here the CDR3 reads CASRLSPGTSGSSYEQYF. As DNA, the CDR3 is TGTGCCAGCAGACTATCTCCCGGGACTAGCGGGAGCTCCTACGAGCAGTACTTC.

About this clonotype: As the CDR3 is not closed by the conserved phenylalanine or tryptophan, this likely results from a read error. It is unclear where the CDR3 begins or ends on the DNA, so no DNA is shown, and the CDR3 is as TCRdb lists it. The rearrangement links TRBV28 to TRBJ2-6. CDR1 is MDHEN and CDR2 is SYDVKM in the germline V gene. The CDR3 has 10 amino acids, counting both end residues. This chain's CDR3 is CASSVVATNT.

A note on this clonotype: A much larger clone sits a single nucleotide away, making a read error possible. This chain joins TRBV7-9 and TRBJ2-7, with 7 positions matching TRBD1. Germline V gene sequence: CDR1 SEHNR, CDR2 FQNEAQ (reference sequence). CDR3 length: 15 residues. DNA for the CDR3: TGTGCCAGCAGCCCACGACAGGGCCTCTCCTACGAGCAGCACTTC. This gives the protein CASSPRQGLSYEQHF.

This clonotype has only a few counts. The rearrangement uses TRBV29-1 and TRBJ1-2; TRBD1 matches 7 bases. Germline CDR1 and CDR2: SQVTM and ANQGSEA. The CDR3 sequence is 14 residues long. V lost 6 bases and J lost 5; bases outside the gene matches: 12. DNA for the CDR3: TGCAGCGTGACAGGGAGGCGAGTTGGGTATGGCTACACCTTC. This translates into CSVTGRRVGYGYTF.

The chain carries TRBV9 and TRBJ1-2; D not certain. Germline V gene data show CDR1 as SGDLS and CDR2 as YYNGEE. This CDR3 region has 10 residues. V was pared by 10 bases and J by 3 bases, with 7 bases between. CDR3 amino acids: CAPGDYGYTF. The CDR3 region has the DNA TGTGCCCCCGGCGACTATGGCTACACCTTC.

As DNA, the CDR3 is TGTGCCAGCAGTTTAGATGGTGGCTCTGGGGCCAACGTCCTGACTTTC. As protein: CASSLDGGSGANVLTF. The chain has TRBV12-3 or TRBV12-4 and TRBJ2-6, with D unresolved. The CDR3 is made up of 16 amino acids. The V gene lost 1 base and the J gene lost 0 bases, with 7 bases spanning the gap.

To note about this clonotype: The junction shows a germline mismatch at one end, possibly a read error. CDR3 sequence (DNA): TGTGCCAGCAGCCGATCGATTGGGACTGCTGCTAACTGTGGCTACACCTTC. This sequence encodes CASSRSIGTAANCGYTF. The chain carries TRBV14 and TRBJ1-2; D is possibly TRBD1 (5 bases). The CDR3 is 17 amino acids. Germline values: CDR1 SGHDN, CDR2 FVKESK.

Comments on this clonotype: The final CDR3 position lacks the conserved phenylalanine or tryptophan, pointing to a likely read error. The J gene is TRBJ1-3, the V gene TRBV7-8; 9 positions match TRBD1. J was trimmed by 10 bases and V by 1 base; bases with no gene match: 5. Germline CDR1 and CDR2: SGHVS and FQNEAQ. This CDR3 has 14 residues. CDR3: CASSLEGQGVTIYS. CDR3 sequence (DNA): TGTGCCAGCAGCTTAGAGGGACAGGGAGTTACCATATATTCT.

There are many counts of this clonotype. V is TRBV27 and J is TRBJ2-5, with 11 bases fitting TRBD2. The ends lost 11 bases at V and 2 bases at J; junction bases unmatched: 4. The CDR3 is 13 residues long. The germline V gene has CDR1 MNHEY and CDR2 SMNVEV (reference sequence). The CDR3 reads CALWTSGQETQYF. The CDR3 region has the DNA TGTGCCCTCTGGACTAGCGGGCAAGAGACCCAGTACTTC.

Many counts were recorded for this clonotype. The J gene is TRBJ1-4, the V gene TRBV15; D perhaps matches TRBD1 (5 bases). The CDR3 totals 14 residues. The V gene's germline CDR1 is LNHNV and CDR2 YYDKDF (reference sequence). Trimming cost V 1 base and J 8 bases, with 11 bases left between them. In DNA, the CDR3 is TGTGCCACCAGCAGAGTATGGGGCCGGGAAAAACTGTTTTTT. Its protein is CATSRVWGREKLFF.